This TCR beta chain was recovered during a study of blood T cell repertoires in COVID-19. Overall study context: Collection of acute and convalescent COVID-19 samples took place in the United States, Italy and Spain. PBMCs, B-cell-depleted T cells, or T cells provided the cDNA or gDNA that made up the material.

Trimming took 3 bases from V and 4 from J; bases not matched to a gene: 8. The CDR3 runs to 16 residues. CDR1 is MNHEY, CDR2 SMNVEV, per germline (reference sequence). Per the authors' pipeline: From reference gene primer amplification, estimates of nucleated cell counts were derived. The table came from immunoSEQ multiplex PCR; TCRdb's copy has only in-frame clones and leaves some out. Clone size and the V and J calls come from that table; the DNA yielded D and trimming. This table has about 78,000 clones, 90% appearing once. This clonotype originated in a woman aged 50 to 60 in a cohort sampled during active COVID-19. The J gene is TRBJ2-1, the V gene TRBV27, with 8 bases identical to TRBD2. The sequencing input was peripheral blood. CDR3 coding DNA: TGTGCCAGCAGTTTTATAGGCAGCGGGGGATACAATGAGCAGTTCTTC. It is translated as CASSFIGSGGYNEQFF.